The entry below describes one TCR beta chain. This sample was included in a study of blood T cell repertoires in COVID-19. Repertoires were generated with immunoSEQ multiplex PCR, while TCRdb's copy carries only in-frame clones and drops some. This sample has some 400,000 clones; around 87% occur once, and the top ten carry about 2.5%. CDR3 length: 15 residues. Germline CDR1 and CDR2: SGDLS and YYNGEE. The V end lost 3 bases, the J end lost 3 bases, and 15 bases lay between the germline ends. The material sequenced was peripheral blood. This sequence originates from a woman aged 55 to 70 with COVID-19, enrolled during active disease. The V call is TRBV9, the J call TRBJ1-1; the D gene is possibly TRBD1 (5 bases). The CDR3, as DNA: TGTGCCAGCAGCGCTGGAGTGGGGCCTTACACTGAAGCTTTCTTT. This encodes CASSAGVGPYTEAFF.